This record covers a single T cell receptor beta chain. With 3 bases removed from V and 2 bases from J, the gap between germline ends came to 11 bases. Per germline, CDR1 SGHTA and CDR2 FQGNSA. The CDR3 has 15 residues. The data originate from a study of control samples from healthy donors and cancer patients. TCRdb's copy holds only in-frame clones and misses some; the assay was immunoSEQ multiplex PCR. The sample includes about 160,000 clones, approximately 94% seen only once; the top ten take approximately 15%. The clonotype originates from a man aged 55 to 70 with colorectal cancer. The genes are TRBV7-2 and TRBJ2-1; a weak D match, TRBD2 (6 bases). The sequenced material came from PBMCs. The CDR3, as DNA: TGTGCCAGCAGCTTGGCCGCGGGGCCCTACAATGAGCAGTTCTTC. Its translation: CASSLAAGPYNEQFF.